These 26 T cell receptor beta chains were sequenced from one sample in a study of blood T cell repertoires in COVID-19 (TCRdb year 2020). The library was generated by the immunoSEQ multiplex PCR assay. TCRdb holds this immuneACCESS table with in-frame rearrangements only. Some clones are missing; in checked studies, unresolved V genes explain under half, and the rest has no known cause. The sample contains 210,000 or so clones, roughly 90% of them found a single time. The ten biggest clones cover about 6.8% of the sample. Sequenced: peripheral blood. The receptors originated from a woman in her 40s who had recovered from COVID-19.

V usage is TRBV30 and J usage is TRBJ2-5; 8 bases are shared with TRBD2. V shed 2 bases, J shed 1 base, and the junction held 0 bases outside the gene matches. Looked up from germline, CDR1 is GTSNPN and CDR2 is SVGIG (reference sequence). The CDR3 is 13 amino acids. The CDR3 sequence is CAWSTSGQETQYF. In DNA, the CDR3 is TGTGCCTGGAGTACTAGCGGCCAAGAGACCCAGTACTTC.

CDR3 amino acids: CASSWGTGGNYGYTF. The CDR3 DNA sequence: TGTGCCAGCAGCTGGGGGACAGGGGGAAACTATGGCTACACCTTC. The chain joins TRBV7-9 to TRBJ1-2; 11 bases are shared with TRBD1. This CDR3 comprises 15 residues. Germline values: CDR1 SEHNR, CDR2 FQNEAQ (reference sequence). V lost 4 bases to trimming and J lost 2 bases; unmatched junction nucleotides: 3. Supplemented by reference TRBV7-9 and TRBJ1-2, the full variable domain reads DTGVSQNPRHKITKRGQNVTFRCDPISEHNRLYWYRQTLGQGPEFLTYFQNEAQLEKSRLLSDRFSAERPKGSFSTLEIQRTEQGDSAMYLCASSWGTGGNYGYTFGSGTRLTVV.

The chain employs TRBV7-9 and TRBJ2-7, with TRBD1 identical over 7 bases. The V gene's germline CDR1 is SEHNR and CDR2 FQNEAQ (reference sequence). The junction had 4 bases not matched to a gene; V was cut back by 3 bases and J by 2 bases. The CDR3 is 14 amino acids. The CDR3 sequence is CASSFTDRTYEQYF. The CDR3 DNA is TGTGCCAGCAGCTTCACGGACAGGACCTACGAGCAGTACTTC.

The V and J genes are TRBV4-1 and TRBJ2-6; TRBD1 is a possible D gene (7 bases). The CDR3 runs 20 residues. Germline CDR1 reads MGHRA; CDR2 reads YSYEKL. The V gene lost 3 bases and the J gene lost 1 base, with 22 bases spanning the gap. Here the CDR3 DNA reads TGCGCCAGCAGCCACCGAGAGGGGGGCAGGGGGGAGTCTGGGGCCAACGTCCTGACTTTC. Encoded protein: CASSHREGGRGESGANVLTF.

CDR3 in DNA: TGTGCCAGCTCACCACCGGGGACAAACACTGAAGCTTTCTTT. Protein sequence: CASSPPGTNTEAFF. The chain combines TRBV18 with TRBJ1-1; TRBD1 might be the D (6 bases). Germline V CDR1 and CDR2: KGHSH, LQKENI. Trimming took 0 bases from V and 2 from J, leaving 7 bases between them. This CDR3 is 14 amino acids long.

This clone came up a few times. V and J are TRBV2 and TRBJ2-7, with 8 bases identical to TRBD1. The CDR3 sequence is 15 residues long. The J segment lost 1 base and the V segment lost 8 bases, leaving 10 bases of the junction unmatched. Germline V CDR1 and CDR2: SNHLY, FYNNEI. CDR3 DNA sequence: TGTGCCAGCGGGGAGCTCGGGACAGGTTCCTACGAGCAGTACTTC. Its translation is CASGELGTGSYEQYF. The whole variable domain, filled in from reference TRBV2 and TRBJ2-7, reads EPEVTQTPSHQVTQMGQEVILRCVPISNHLYFYWYRQILGQKVEFLVSFYNNEISEKSEIFDDQFSVERPDGSNFTLKIRSTKLEDSAMYFCASGELGTGSYEQYFGPGTRLTVT.

This clone was seen just once. The chain joins TRBV15 to TRBJ1-4; weak D call: TRBD1 (5 bases). The V gene's germline CDR1 is LNHNV and CDR2 YYDKDF (reference sequence). V shed 5 bases and J shed 3 bases, with 16 bases lying between them. The CDR3 covers 16 residues. In DNA, the CDR3 is TGTGCCACCAGCCTAGACGGTGGGGCGTCTAATGAAAAACTGTTTTTT. It translates to CATSLDGGASNEKLFF.

V usage is TRBV5-1 and J usage is TRBJ2-7, with a tentative D call TRBD2 (5 bases). The CDR3 length is 15 residues. Deletions cut 3 bases from V and 0 bases from J, with 13 bases between. Germline V CDR1 and CDR2: SGHRS, YFSETQ. The DNA for the CDR3 is TGCGCCAGCAGCTCTACTGACGGACTCTCCTACGAGCAGTACTTC. Its protein product is CASSSTDGLSYEQYF.

The V and J genes are TRBV21-1 and TRBJ2-3; the table's D gene call, TRBD1, was not cross checked with the DNA. TRBV21-1 is noted as a pseudogene. This CDR3 contains 13 residues. Written as DNA, the CDR3 is TGTGCCATCCAGGCCCTTGGCTCAGATACGCAGTATTTT. It specifies CAIQALGSDTQYF.

This chain links TRBV9 with TRBJ2-1; TRBD2 matches at 14 bases. The trim removed 4 bases at V and 8 bases at J, leaving 11 bases unmatched. The CDR3 is 17 amino acids. The germline V gene encodes CDR1 SGDLS and CDR2 YYNGEE. CDR3 DNA: TGTGCCAGCAGCCGAAGAGGGACTAGCGGGAGAATGGATGAGCAGTTCTTC. It is translated as CASSRRGTSGRMDEQFF.

The chain has TRBV12-5 and TRBJ2-7, with D perhaps TRBD1 (6 bases). With 6 bases removed from V and 4 bases from J, the gap between germline ends came to 13 bases. CDR3 length: 13 residues. CDR1 and CDR2 from the germline V gene are LGHNT and FRNRAP. CDR3 DNA sequence: TGTGCTAGTGGGGGGGCAAATGCTTACGAGCAGTACTTC. Its translation is CASGGANAYEQYF.

V usage is TRBV29-1 and J usage is TRBJ2-3; perhaps TRBD1 as D (5 bases). V shed 5 bases and J shed 6 bases, with 24 bases lying between them. This CDR3 is built from 16 residues. From germline, CDR1 is SQVTM and CDR2 ANQGSEA. Written as DNA, the CDR3 is TGCAGCGTTCTGGCTTTTGGACACGATGATTCGGATACGCAGTATTTT. This codes for CSVLAFGHDDSDTQYF.

The chain employs TRBV2 and TRBJ2-1; 10 bases align to TRBD2. J was trimmed by 0 bases and V by 5 bases; bases with no gene match: 7. Germline loops: CDR1 SNHLY, CDR2 FYNNEI. The CDR3 extends over 17 amino acids. Written as DNA, the CDR3 is TGTGCCAGCAGTACCCTTAGCGGGAGGCGCTCCTACAATGAGCAGTTCTTC. Residues: CASSTLSGRRSYNEQFF.

As DNA, the CDR3 is TGTGCCAGCAGCCTACCGGGACAGGGAGGAGATACGCAGTATTTT. Amino acid sequence: CASSLPGQGGDTQYF. This chain joins TRBV28 and TRBJ2-3; TRBD1 aligns across 9 bases. This CDR3 contains 15 residues. Per germline, CDR1 MDHEN and CDR2 SYDVKM. J gave up 5 bases and V 6 bases, and 9 bases lay outside the gene matches.

In this sample, this clone turned up once. CDR3 bases: TGTGCCAGCATGAAACTCGGGGGTAGGGACCCTTACTATGGCTACACCTTC. This translates into CASMKLGGRDPYYGYTF. This sequence joins TRBV28 and TRBJ1-2, with a possible D match to TRBD1 (5 bases). The CDR3 is 17 amino acids. Germline loops: CDR1 MDHEN, CDR2 SYDVKM. Trimming took off 7 bases at V and 3 bases at J, with 24 bases between the two ends.

The CDR3 spells CASSDPRVQSQPQHF. CDR3 sequence (DNA): TGTGCCAGCAGTGACCCCAGGGTACAAAGTCAGCCCCAGCATTTT. The V call is TRBV6-1, the J call TRBJ1-5; possible D gene TRBD1, 5 bases. Trimming removed 3 bases from V and 6 bases from J, with 15 bases in between. This CDR3 has 15 residues. Germline V gene sequence: CDR1 MNHNS, CDR2 SASEGT.

The CDR3 region is CASSQVTGYGTDTQYF. Here the CDR3 DNA reads TGTGCCAGCAGCCAAGTGACGGGATACGGCACAGATACGCAGTATTTT. This chain connects TRBV3-1 (or the pseudogene TRBV3-2) to TRBJ2-3; D perhaps matches TRBD2 (5 bases). Germline CDR1 reads LGHDT; CDR2 reads YNNKEL (reference sequence). The CDR3 contains 16 residues. V was trimmed by 1 base and J by 1 base, leaving 12 bases between them.

This clone was seen more than once but under ten times. V is TRBV6-5 and J is TRBJ1-1; D is unclear. Germline V gene lookup returns CDR1 MNHEY and CDR2 SVGAGI. The CDR3 covers 15 residues. The V and J ends lost 5 bases and 3 bases respectively, with 16 bases between them. CDR3 DNA sequence: TGTGCCAGCAGTCCCGGGTGGGGAGTGCACACTGAAGCTTTCTTT. Translating gives CASSPGWGVHTEAFF.

The gene calls are TRBV5-4 and TRBJ2-5; TRBD1 matches at 9 bases. In germline, CDR1 is SGHNT, CDR2 YYREEE (reference sequence). The CDR3 has 15 amino acids. The ends lost 0 bases at V and 5 bases at J; junction bases unmatched: 5. The CDR3 spells CASSLGQGVWETQYF. In nucleotides, the CDR3 is TGTGCCAGCAGCTTGGGACAGGGGGTTTGGGAGACCCAGTACTTC.

This clone was detected a few times. The genes are TRBV28 and TRBJ2-1; 8 nucleotides match TRBD2. Germline-derived CDR1 and CDR2 are MDHEN and SYDVKM. With V trimmed by 6 bases and J by 7 bases, 11 bases remained unmatched. CDR3 length equals 15 residues. The DNA of the CDR3 is TGTGCCAGCAGACGGGGAGTAGCGGGATCAAATGAGCAGTTCTTC. As protein: CASRRGVAGSNEQFF.

This clone was seen just once. This chain uses TRBV6-5 with TRBJ2-5; D is undetermined. The CDR3 spans 12 residues. In germline, CDR1 is MNHEY, CDR2 SVGAGI. Trimming shortened V by 6 bases and J by 1 base, and 6 bases separated the two germline ends. CDR3 amino acids: CASRTPQETQYF. The DNA for the CDR3 is TGTGCCAGCAGAACACCCCAAGAGACCCAGTACTTC.

This clone came up a few times. The rearrangement links TRBV27 to TRBJ2-1; weak D call: TRBD1 (5 bases). The germline gives CDR1 MNHEY, CDR2 SMNVEV (reference sequence). Trimming shortened V by 3 bases and J by 8 bases, and 11 bases separated the two germline ends. The CDR3 consists of 13 residues. CDR3 amino acids: CASSLPGSHEQFF. The CDR3, as DNA: TGTGCCAGCAGTTTGCCAGGGTCCCATGAGCAGTTCTTC.

The chain uses TRBV2 and TRBJ1-6; no firm D call. The germline V gene encodes CDR1 SNHLY and CDR2 FYNNEI. This CDR3 has 15 residues. V was cut by 3 bases and J by 0 bases, with 6 bases left in between. CDR3 region: CASSDESSYNSPLHF. In DNA, the CDR3 is TGTGCCAGCAGTGATGAGAGCTCCTATAATTCACCCCTCCACTTT.

This sequence joins TRBV3-1 (or the pseudogene TRBV3-2) and TRBJ1-1; TRBD1 is a possible D gene (5 bases). The CDR3 is made up of 15 amino acids. Germline V gene sequence: CDR1 LGHDT, CDR2 YNNKEL (reference sequence). Trimming left V 4 bases short and J 1 base short, with 13 bases between. CDR3 region: CASSREAGGNTEAFF. The CDR3 nucleotides are TGTGCCAGCAGCCGAGAAGCGGGGGGGAACACTGAAGCTTTCTTT.

The sample holds a few counts of this clone. The gene calls are TRBV4-3 and TRBJ2-5; 9 bases fit TRBD2. Unmatched junction bases numbered 8, after V lost 1 base and J lost 5 bases. Germline V gene lookup returns CDR1 LGHNA and CDR2 YSLEER. This CDR3 spans 16 amino acids. The CDR3 nucleotides read TGCGCCAGCAGCCAAGCGCCAGCGGGAGGTTTGGAGACCCAGTACTTC. Protein: CASSQAPAGGLETQYF.

CDR3 amino acids: CASRERETTYEQYF. The CDR3 DNA follows: TGTGCCAGCAGAGAGCGGGAGACAACCTACGAGCAGTACTTC. J is TRBJ2-7 and V is TRBV6-5; 8 nucleotides match TRBD2. The junction had 6 bases not matched to a gene; V was cut back by 6 bases and J by 2 bases. CDR3 length equals 14 residues. Germline V gene lookup returns CDR1 MNHEY and CDR2 SVGAGI.